The rows below give T cell receptor beta chains drawn from one sample of a study of cytomegalovirus exposure and HLA in healthy donors. Profiling relied on immunoSEQ multiplex PCR, and the TCRdb table lists in-frame clones only, not all of them. The repertoire holds about 130,000 clones, with over 8% as singletons. The sequenced sample consisted of PBMCs. The receptors were gathered from a man in his forties in good health and CMV-seronegative. Each CDR3 is given with its conserved first and last residue.

>TRBJ1-4|TRBV6-6
CASSYSTQENEKLFF
>TRBJ1-1|TRBV6-5
CASRGGAEAFF
>TRBJ2-7|TRBV13
CASSSRTGPYEQYF
>TRBJ2-7|TRBV2
CASSPEQGFAEQYF
>TRBJ2-3|TRBV6-5
CASSYGTSGADTQYF
>TRBJ2-4|TRBV10-2
CASSEWAQGGNIQYF
>TRBJ1-3|TRBV7-9
CASSSDRSSGNTIYF
>TRBJ1-6|TRBV27
CASSLSPQGAIDSPLHF
>TRBJ1-5|TRBV6-1
CASSEATGGGQPQHF
>TRBJ2-5|TRBV18
CASSPASGEETQYF
>TRBJ2-2|TRBV7-9
CASSLAGVNTGELFF
>TRBJ2-3|TRBV6-6
CASSSNRDTQYF
>TRBJ1-1|TRBV5-4
CASRLQGASTEAFF
>TRBJ2-1|TRBV7-2
CASSLSLGQVTYNEQFF
>TRBJ1-5|TRBV19
CACGGTGNQPQHF
>TRBJ2-5|TRBV28
CASRQQGDKRETQYF
>TRBJ2-7|TRBV9
CASSVEERGSSYEQYF
>TRBJ1-2|TRBV25-1
CASSPTESYGYTF
>TRBJ1-2|TRBV6-6
CASSYALLQGDYGYTF
>TRBJ1-1|TRBV5-1
CASSLGLMNTEAFF
>TRBJ1-4|TRBV9
CASSFRTGKDEKLFF
>TRBJ1-5|TRBV6-1
CASSEGTGDQPQHF
>TRBJ1-4|TRBV5-1
CASSLERNEKLFF
>TRBJ2-5|TRBV6-6
CASSYSGGPGKTQYF
>TRBJ2-6|TRBV2
CASSDLDRPLGANVLTF
>TRBJ2-6|TRBV30
CAGSGSGANVLTF
>TRBJ2-5|TRBV6-5
CASSYTGTGETQYF